Each of the 18 T cell receptor beta chains below was sequenced from the same sample in a study of blood T cell repertoires in COVID-19. The repertoire was sequenced with immunoSEQ multiplex PCR; TCRdb's copy has only in-frame clones and lacks some. Found here are about 74,000 clones, just over 85% of them singletons; the top ten hold 1.9%. The specimen sequenced was peripheral blood. All receptors come from an elderly woman with active or convalescent COVID-19.

This clone was counted a few times. The chain joins TRBV4-1 to TRBJ1-2; D call uncertain. The ends were cut back, 1 base at V and 7 bases at J, with 16 bases in the middle. This CDR3 is 15 amino acids long. Germline V CDR1 and CDR2: MGHRA, YSYEKL. In DNA form, the CDR3 reads TGCGCCAGCAGCCAAGGGAGGGCAGGCCAATCTGGCTACACCTTC. Encoded protein: CASSQGRAGQSGYTF.

The chain employs TRBV21-1 and TRBJ2-3; TRBD2 reflects the table's D call only, with no check against the DNA. TRBV21-1 is noted as a pseudogene. The CDR3 sequence is 14 residues long. As DNA, the CDR3 is TGTGCCAGCAGCAAAGGCTATCCCCCGGATACGCAGTATTTT. Protein: CASSKGYPPDTQYF.

The chain links TRBV3-1 (or the pseudogene TRBV3-2) to TRBJ2-3, with no clear D. Germline CDR1 reads LGHDT; CDR2 reads YNNKEL (reference sequence). There are 12 residues in the CDR3. V shed 4 bases and J shed 6 bases, with 8 bases lying between them. The CDR3 DNA sequence: TGTGCCAGCAGCCTAAAGCCTGATACGCAGTATTTT. Encoded protein: CASSLKPDTQYF.

The V call is TRBV14, the J call TRBJ1-2; 7 bases agree with TRBD1. The CDR3 spans 15 residues. V lost 4 bases and J lost 4; bases outside the gene matches: 9. Germline CDR1 is SGHDN and CDR2 is FVKESK. The CDR3 region has the DNA TGTGCCAGCAGCCTCGGCGGCAGGGGGATCTATGGCTACACCTTC. It translates to CASSLGGRGIYGYTF.

The chain links TRBV4-2 to TRBJ2-2; 8 nucleotides match TRBD2. Germline CDR1 is LGHNA and CDR2 is YNFKEQ. The CDR3 loop spans 17 amino acids. Germline trimming cut 5 bases from V and 2 bases from J; bases unmatched to any gene: 10. The CDR3 sequence is CASSSPGGTRNTGELFF. The CDR3 coding sequence is TGTGCCAGCAGCTCACCGGGCGGGACTAGAAACACCGGGGAGCTGTTTTTT.

This chain connects TRBV27 to TRBJ2-2; 8 bases align to TRBD1. This CDR3 is built from 15 residues. V dropped 5 bases and J dropped 6; count of bases not matched to a gene: 8. CDR1 and CDR2 (germline): MNHEY, SMNVEV (reference sequence). The DNA of the CDR3 is TGTGCCAGCAGTCCCAGGGGGCGGCTTGCCGGGGAGCTGTTTTTT. This translates into CASSPRGRLAGELFF.

The genes are TRBV5-1 and TRBJ1-6, with D unclear. With 5 bases removed from V and 4 bases from J, the gap between germline ends came to 7 bases. The germline V gene has CDR1 SGHRS and CDR2 YFSETQ. The CDR3 has 13 amino acids. CDR3 protein: CASRSDYNSPLHF. Here the CDR3 DNA reads TGCGCCAGCAGGTCAGATTATAATTCACCCCTCCACTTT.

The chain couples TRBV12-3 or TRBV12-4 to TRBJ2-7; D remains unclear. The CDR3 loop spans 12 amino acids. Deletions cut 3 bases from V and 3 bases from J, with 6 bases between. The CDR3 is CASSFTRYEQYF. The CDR3 nucleotides are TGTGCCAGCAGTTTTACGCGCTACGAGCAGTACTTC.

The chain is built from TRBV4-2 and TRBJ2-3; 12 bases line up with TRBD2. The CDR3 is made up of 16 amino acids. Germline values: CDR1 LGHNA, CDR2 YNFKEQ. The V segment lost 6 bases and the J segment 5 bases; nucleotides outside the gene matches: 9. The CDR3 DNA reads as TGTGCCAGCAGACGCCAGACTAGCGGGAGTCAAGATACGCAGTATTTT. It translates to CASRRQTSGSQDTQYF.

The V and J genes are TRBV4-1 and TRBJ2-7, with D perhaps matching TRBD2 (6 bases). Trimming took 3 bases from V and 4 from J, leaving 16 bases between them. This CDR3 is 15 amino acids long. From germline, CDR1 is MGHRA and CDR2 YSYEKL. The CDR3 bases are TGCGCCAGCAGCCATGCCGCGGCGGGGTTGTACGAGCAGTACTTC. Encoded protein: CASSHAAAGLYEQYF.

The gene calls are TRBV7-2 and TRBJ2-5, with 8 positions matching TRBD1. This CDR3 has 13 residues. The V gene end was trimmed by 8 bases and the J gene end by 5 bases; junction bases not matched to a gene: 7. Germline CDR1 SGHTA, CDR2 FQGNSA. The CDR3 reads CASSQGASETQYF. CDR3 nucleotides: TGTGCCAGCTCCCAGGGGGCGTCGGAGACCCAGTACTTC.

This clone was counted once. This chain uses TRBV15 with TRBJ2-3, with 7 bases fitting TRBD2. Per germline, CDR1 LNHNV and CDR2 YYDKDF (reference sequence). The CDR3 totals 15 residues. After removal of 5 bases from V and 3 bases from J, the junction contained 8 bases not matched to a gene. The CDR3 nucleotides are TGTGCCACCAGCGGAGCGGGGATTGGGACAGATACGCAGTATTTT. This encodes CATSGAGIGTDTQYF.

This chain links TRBV9 with TRBJ1-5; 9 positions agree with TRBD1. The ends lost 3 bases at V and 0 bases at J; junction bases unmatched: 4. The germline CDR1 and CDR2 sequences are SGDLS and YYNGEE. There are 16 residues in the CDR3. In DNA form, the CDR3 reads TGTGCCAGCAGCGAAGGACAGGGGAATAGCAATCAGCCCCAGCATTTT. Translated, it gives CASSEGQGNSNQPQHF.

The V gene is TRBV3-1 (or the pseudogene TRBV3-2), the J gene TRBJ1-6; D perhaps matches TRBD1 (5 bases). The germline V and J ends were trimmed by 4 bases and 7 bases, with 8 bases remaining between them. The germline V gene encodes CDR1 LGHDT and CDR2 YNNKEL (reference sequence). There are 13 residues in the CDR3. CDR3 amino acids: CASSLGGNSPLHF. CDR3 bases: TGTGCCAGCAGCCTTGGGGGGAATTCACCCCTCCACTTT.

This chain links TRBV27 with TRBJ1-2; 8 bases map to TRBD1. Germline-derived CDR1 and CDR2 are MNHEY and SMNVEV (reference sequence). The CDR3 spans 13 residues. The ends lost 5 bases at V and 2 bases at J; junction bases unmatched: 1. CDR3 in DNA: TGTGCCAGCAGTCGACAGGGGAACTATGGCTACACCTTC. Protein sequence: CASSRQGNYGYTF.

The CDR3 DNA reads TGTGCCAGCAGCCTGCGGGGGCGAACCCAGTACTTC. Protein sequence: CASSLRGRTQYF. V usage is TRBV5-4 and J usage is TRBJ2-5; D might be TRBD2 (7 bases). There are 12 residues in the CDR3. The germline V gene has CDR1 SGHNT and CDR2 YYREEE (reference sequence). V lost 4 bases and J lost 8, with 12 bases in between.

V gene TRBV6-5 combines with J gene TRBJ2-7, with TRBD1 matching over 8 bases. Germline-derived CDR1 and CDR2 are MNHEY and SVGAGI. Trimming at V came to 9 bases and at J to 6 bases, leaving 10 bases not matched to a gene. The CDR3 has 13 amino acids. CDR3 region: CASCRGQGSEQYF. CDR3 coding DNA: TGTGCCAGTTGTCGAGGACAGGGATCCGAGCAGTACTTC.

The chain has TRBV29-1 and TRBJ2-5, with 8 bases aligning to TRBD1. The germline CDR1 and CDR2 sequences are SQVTM and ANQGSEA. The V and J ends lost 7 bases and 1 base, in that order; junction bases with no gene match: 2. The CDR3 totals 12 residues. Written as DNA, the CDR3 is TGCAGCGCTGGACAGGGCCAAGAGACCCAGTACTTC. Its translation: CSAGQGQETQYF.